Listed below are T cell receptor beta chains from one sample, sequenced in a study of blood T cell repertoires in COVID-19. Measured with immunoSEQ multiplex PCR; TCRdb has only the in-frame clones, and not every one. The data show about 260,000 clones, 80% to 90% seen once. Sequenced input: peripheral blood. Receptors were obtained from a man younger than 45 with active or convalescent COVID-19. Both conserved end residues are part of each CDR3. Fields, in order: D gene, V gene, clone size, J gene, CDR3 DNA, CDR3 protein. D genes are given only for firm matches. A row's size may be missing; if present it is once, few, many or a size class.

D: -
V: TRBV7-3
size: -
J: TRBJ1-1
DNA: TGTGCCAGCAGCTTAGTCTACAGTACTGAAGCTTTCTTT
CDR3: CASSLVYSTEAFF

D: -
V: TRBV2
size: -
J: TRBJ1-4
DNA: TGTGTCGCGGGGAGGTGGACTAATGAAAAACTGTTTTTT
CDR3: CVAGRWTNEKLFF

D: -
V: TRBV6-1
size: -
J: TRBJ2-1
DNA: TGTGCCAGCAGTGAAGTGTCATCCTACAATGAGCAGTTCTTC
CDR3: CASSEVSSYNEQFF

D: -
V: TRBV12-3/TRBV12-4
size: once
J: TRBJ1-1
DNA: TGTGCCAGCACAGGGGTTGGCACTGAAGCTTTCTTT
CDR3: CASTGVGTEAFF

D: -
V: TRBV4-1
size: -
J: TRBJ1-3
DNA: TGCGCCAGCAGCCAAGTCCTGCAGGCCCAGGCCTGGATAAACACCATATATTTT
CDR3: CASSQVLQAQAWINTIYF

D: -
V: TRBV3-1/TRBV3-2
size: -
J: TRBJ2-3
DNA: TGTGCCAGCAGCCAAGAGGGGCTCACAGATACGCAGTATTTT
CDR3: CASSQEGLTDTQYF

D: -
V: TRBV12-5
size: -
J: TRBJ2-7
DNA: TGTGCTAGTGAGACAGAAGCCTACGAGCAGTACTTC
CDR3: CASETEAYEQYF

D: -
V: TRBV7-9
size: -
J: TRBJ2-2
DNA: TGTGCCAGCAGCTTAGCGGCCGCGTTGAGGACCGGGGAGCTGTTTTTT
CDR3: CASSLAAALRTGELFF

D: TRBD1
V: TRBV18
size: few
J: TRBJ2-1
DNA: TGTGCCAGCTCACCCCGAAGGGACAGGGGACATGAGCAGTTCTTC
CDR3: CASSPRRDRGHEQFF

D: -
V: TRBV7-2
size: -
J: TRBJ1-4
DNA: TGTGCCAGCAGCTTAGTAGGCCAGGGTCGAGAAAAACTGTTTTTT
CDR3: CASSLVGQGREKLFF

D: -
V: TRBV7-9
size: -
J: TRBJ1-1
DNA: TGTGCCAGCAGCACCGGAGGGACGGTTGTTTCACCTGAAGCTTTCTTT
CDR3: CASSTGGTVVSPEAFF

D: TRBD1
V: TRBV12-3/TRBV12-4
size: few
J: TRBJ2-7
DNA: TGTGCCAGCAGAAGACAGGGATCCTACGAGCAGTACTTC
CDR3: CASRRQGSYEQYF

D: -
V: TRBV27
size: -
J: TRBJ1-1
DNA: TGTGCCAGCAGTTTATATAGGGGTCCAGGGAATTCTGAAGCTTTCTTT
CDR3: CASSLYRGPGNSEAFF

D: -
V: TRBV5-6
size: -
J: TRBJ2-1
DNA: TGTGCCAGCAGCGACCCGGACAATGTGAACAATGAGCAGTTCTTC
CDR3: CASSDPDNVNNEQFF

D: TRBD1
V: TRBV10-2
size: -
J: TRBJ1-5
DNA: TGCGCCAGCAGGGGACAGGGGTCCAATCAGCCCCAGCATTTT
CDR3: CASRGQGSNQPQHF

D: TRBD2
V: TRBV5-4
size: -
J: TRBJ2-1
DNA: TGTGCCAGCAGCCGACAACTAGCGGGGGGGCCAGGTGAGCAGTTCTTC
CDR3: CASSRQLAGGPGEQFF

D: -
V: TRBV7-2
size: -
J: TRBJ1-2
DNA: TGTGCCAGCAGCTCGTGGAACAGGGGCTACACCTTC
CDR3: CASSSWNRGYTF

D: TRBD2
V: TRBV10-1
size: -
J: TRBJ2-2
DNA: TGCGCCAGCAGTAACGGGAGGCGCGGATACACCGGGGAGCTGTTTTTT
CDR3: CASSNGRRGYTGELFF

D: TRBD2
V: TRBV7-8
size: once
J: TRBJ2-1
DNA: TGTGCCAGCAGCTTAGGGTTGACTAGCGGGGGGGCAAGGTTGGTAAATGAGCAGTTCTTC
CDR3: CASSLGLTSGGARLVNEQFF

D: -
V: TRBV3-1/TRBV3-2
size: -
J: TRBJ1-6
DNA: TGTGCCAGCAGCCTTATGGCAAGGGCGGGAGGACCCCTCCACTTT
CDR3: CASSLMARAGGPLHF

D: TRBD1
V: TRBV6-5
size: once
J: TRBJ1-2
DNA: TGTGCCAGCATCCCCAGGGGGCGAATGGGCTACACCTTC
CDR3: CASIPRGRMGYTF